Listed below are T cell receptor beta chains from one sample, sequenced in a study of CXCR3-negative and CXCR3-positive naive CD8 T cells. With the 5' RACE reads reprocessed, TCRdb shows one record per CDR3 protein and no DNA. Its table records roughly 63,000 distinct CDR3 sequences. The sequenced material came from naive CXCR3+ CD8+ T cells from blood. The receptors come from a human donor in good health. Some clones in this sample may be carry-over from other donors' samples. CDR3s include the opening cysteine and the closing phenylalanine or tryptophan.

CDR3 protein	V gene	J gene
CASSESQVNEKLFF	TRBV25-1	TRBJ1-4
CASSFMSSGYNEQFF	TRBV7-2	TRBJ2-1
CASSVAIRYEQYF	TRBV5-1	TRBJ2-7
CATSGVNTGELFF	TRBV24-1	TRBJ2-2
CASSQDPGKGAPQHF	TRBV4-1	TRBJ1-5
CASSSLGFPGYEQYF	TRBV5-5	TRBJ2-7
CASTRVAYEQYF	TRBV6-5	TRBJ2-7
CASSDTGGEIYEQFF	TRBV6-1	TRBJ2-1
CASSLSGGTNNEQFF	TRBV6-4	TRBJ2-1
CASSLGGGLELFF	TRBV7-9	TRBJ2-2
CASSSPEKPGLGHNEQFF	TRBV11-2	TRBJ2-1
CSARRGAHSSYEQYF	TRBV20-1	TRBJ2-7
CASSRSRAGSYNEQFF	TRBV7-8	TRBJ2-1
CASSYAGTKGETQYF	TRBV7-2	TRBJ2-5
CSVVGGARTGELFF	TRBV29-1	TRBJ2-2
CASTSWGGLNGYTF	TRBV27	TRBJ1-2
CATQSSGEDEQFF	TRBV6-2/TRBV6-3	TRBJ2-1